This passage covers 8 T cell receptor beta chains from one sample sequenced in a study of T-cell memory formation after mild COVID-19. TCRdb re-called the 5' RACE reads with MiXCR, one entry per CDR3 protein. The sample contains 200,000 to 250,000 distinct CDR3 sequences, 27% of which appear only once. Material for sequencing was PBMCs or a T cell subset sorted from them (not recorded which). The receptor source for this set is an adult woman who had mild COVID-19 (a few samples of this study predate the infection). Cell type and time point are not known.

The chain couples TRBV19 to TRBJ1-4; D is ambiguous. V was clipped by 8 bases and J by 6 bases, with 10 bases between them. The CDR3 has 12 amino acids. In germline, CDR1 is LNHDA, CDR2 SQIVND (reference sequence). CDR3 protein: CASRHGYEKLFF. The CDR3 region has the DNA TGTGCCAGTCGTCACGGGTATGAAAAACTGTTTTTT. The full variable domain, in which reference TRBV19 and TRBJ1-4 provide the parts outside the CDR3, is DGGITQSPKYLFRKEGQNVTLSCEQNLNHDAMYWYRQDPGQGLRLIYYSQIVNDFQKGDIAEGYSVSREKKESFPLTVTSAQKNPTAFYLCASRHGYEKLFFGSGTQLSVL.

The chain couples TRBV24-1 to TRBJ1-5; 12 bases map to TRBD1. The germline gives CDR1 KGHDR, CDR2 SFDVKD. The CDR3 has 17 amino acids. The V gene end was trimmed by 4 bases and the J gene end by 5 bases; junction bases not matched to a gene: 8. CDR3 DNA sequence: TGTGCCACCAGTGAAAGAAACCGGGACAGGGGGCATCAGCCCCAGCATTTT. Its translation is CATSERNRDRGHQPQHF.

J is TRBJ1-5 and V is TRBV7-9; TRBD1 might be the D (5 bases). Trimming took off 2 bases at V and 2 bases at J, with 7 bases between the two ends. The germline V gene has CDR1 SEHNR and CDR2 FQNEAQ (reference sequence). This CDR3 is built from 14 residues. The CDR3 DNA reads as TGTGCCAGCAGCTTAAGGGGAGGCAATCAGCCCCAGCATTTT. Its translation is CASSLRGGNQPQHF.

This clonotype came up a few times. V usage is TRBV7-8 and J usage is TRBJ2-7; D is ambiguous. This CDR3 has 16 residues. Looked up from germline, CDR1 is SGHVS and CDR2 is FQNEAQ. V lost 1 base to trimming and J lost 4 bases, with 17 bases between them. This CDR3 reads CASSLVVPGEDYEQYF. For the CDR3, the DNA is TGTGCCAGCAGCTTAGTCGTTCCGGGTGAGGATTACGAGCAGTACTTC. The whole variable domain, remainder taken from reference TRBV7-8 and TRBJ2-7, is GAGVSQSPRYKVAKRGQDVALRCDPISGHVSLFWYQQALGQGPEFLTYFQNEAQLDKSGLPSDRFFAERPEGSVSTLKIQRTQQEDSAVYLCASSLVVPGEDYEQYFGPGTRLTVT.

In this sample, this clonotype turned up once. V is TRBV28 and J is TRBJ1-1; 9 nucleotides line up with TRBD1. CDR3 size: 14 residues. Germline CDR1 and CDR2: MDHEN and SYDVKM. The V segment lost 5 bases and the J segment 10 bases; nucleotides outside the gene matches: 11. This CDR3 is CASSQRQGVNVAFF. The CDR3 nucleotides are TGTGCCAGCAGTCAGAGACAGGGGGTTAACGTAGCTTTCTTT.

In regard to this clonotype: At one end, the junction sequence differs from germline, possibly due to a read error. The V call is TRBV6-5, the J call TRBJ2-3; D tentatively reads TRBD1 or TRBD2 (5 bases each). This CDR3 region has 11 residues. Germline V gives CDR1 MNHEY, CDR2 SVGAGI. The CDR3 sequence: CASSAGTSSFF. For the CDR3, the DNA is TGTGCCAGCAGCGCCGGGACGTCGTCCTTTTTT.

The V call is TRBV20-1, the J call TRBJ1-5, with 7 nucleotides matching TRBD1. V lost 3 bases and J lost 6; bases outside the gene matches: 11. The CDR3 loop spans 15 amino acids. Germline CDR1 DFQATT, CDR2 SNEGSKA (reference sequence). The CDR3 nucleotides are TGCAGTGCTAGGGGGACAGCTTCAGGACCTCAGCCCCAGCATTTT. This codes for CSARGTASGPQPQHF.

This clonotype was seen a few times. The chain carries TRBV20-1 and TRBJ1-2; 9 nucleotides line up with TRBD1. There are 13 residues in the CDR3. CDR1 and CDR2 (germline): DFQATT, SNEGSKA (reference sequence). J was trimmed by 4 bases and V by 6 bases; bases with no gene match: 6. In nucleotides, the CDR3 is TGCAGTGCGTCACAGGGGGCGGTCTATGGCTACACCTTC. As protein: CSASQGAVYGYTF.